This T cell receptor (beta chain) stems from a study of CD8+ T cells in alopecia areata. Study-wide results and limits: Among the top 100, expanded CD8+ clones, as well as scalp clonality, were significantly decreased by tofacitinib.

As the sequencing template, cDNA was produced by extracting RNA and reverse transcribing it. Sequencing was performed with immunoSEQ multiplex PCR; in TCRdb, only in-frame clones are kept and a portion is missing. The table shows about 160,000 clones, with around 71% occurring only once. Germline V gives CDR1 SQVTM, CDR2 ANQGSEA. The V end lost 4 bases, the J end lost 1 base, and 10 bases lay between the germline ends. This CDR3 comprises 13 residues. About this clone: Antigen specificity is unknown.

Indicated treatment: oral pan-JAK inhibitor, 5-10 mg twice daily. Collected material from alopecia areata patients comprised lesional scalp punch biopsies and peripheral blood. The input for sequencing was CD4+ T cells sorted from blood, taken at week 4, from a patient treated with tofacitinib. This TCR was sampled from a human donor with alopecia areata. The chain combines TRBV29-1 with TRBJ1-2; maybe TRBD1 (6 bases). The CDR3: CSVGGQINYGYTF. As DNA, the CDR3 is TGCAGCGTTGGTGGACAGATTAACTATGGCTACACCTTC.